This T cell receptor beta chain was profiled in a study of OX40 agonist ivuxolimab in advanced cancers. Repertoires were generated with immunoSEQ multiplex PCR, while TCRdb's copy carries only in-frame clones and drops some. The table has just over 50,000 clones, approximately 80% seen once. The V and J ends lost 3 bases and 4 bases, in that order; junction bases with no gene match: 4. The V gene's germline CDR1 is MDHEN and CDR2 SYDVKM. The CDR3 spans 14 residues. This TCR was sampled from an adult with an advanced solid tumor such as melanoma, head and neck, liver or kidney cancer. The material sequenced was CD4+ or CD8+ T cells sorted from blood, taken in a trial of the OX40 agonist ivuxolimab. The gene calls are TRBV28 and TRBJ2-7; 9 bases match TRBD2. The CDR3: CASSFAGGGYEQYF. The CDR3 coding sequence is TGTGCCAGCAGTTTCGCGGGAGGGGGTTACGAGCAGTACTTC.